This is a list of T cell receptor beta chains from one sample in a study of blood T cell repertoires in COVID-19. Assay used: immunoSEQ multiplex PCR; TCRdb lists only in-frame clones, some missing. The sample includes roughly 170,000 clones, approximately 85% seen only once; the top ten take roughly 7.5%. Sequenced material: peripheral blood. The source of these receptors is a middle-aged man who had recovered from COVID-19. CDR3s include the opening cysteine and the closing phenylalanine or tryptophan. Fields, in order: clone size, D gene, J gene, V gene, CDR3 protein, CDR3 DNA. The D gene is left open where the match is weak. Clone size is shown for a subset of rows, as once, few, many or a class of expanded clone.

- | TRBD1 | TRBJ2-1 | TRBV7-6 | CASSSTGTGPRNEQFF | TGTGCCAGCAGCTCCACCGGGACAGGGCCCCGGAATGAGCAGTTCTTC
- | TRBD2 | TRBJ2-1 | TRBV29-1 | CSVEGLAGGPYNEQFF | TGCAGCGTTGAGGGACTAGCGGGGGGGCCATACAATGAGCAGTTCTTC
once | - | TRBJ2-1 | TRBV11-2 | CASSSGVGEQFF | TGTGCCAGCAGCTCAGGGGTTGGTGAGCAGTTCTTC
- | TRBD2 | TRBJ2-2 | TRBV5-6 | CASSLGQREGPIGELFF | TGTGCCAGCAGCTTGGGTCAGCGGGAGGGCCCGATCGGGGAGCTGTTTTTT
- | TRBD2 | TRBJ2-7 | TRBV6-2/TRBV6-3 | CASSRPGLAGFRSSYEQYF | TGTGCCAGCAGCCGTCCGGGACTAGCGGGGTTCAGGAGCTCCTACGAGCAGTACTTC
few | - | TRBJ2-7 | TRBV10-3 | CATYQGAYEQYF | TGTGCCACCTATCAGGGTGCCTACGAGCAGTACTTC
- | - | TRBJ1-3 | TRBV30 | CAWSFPREGPSSGNTIYF | TGTGCCTGGAGTTTCCCCCGGGAGGGGCCCTCCTCTGGAAACACCATATATTTT
- | - | TRBJ2-7 | TRBV12-3/TRBV12-4 | CASSLLGDEQYF | TGTGCCAGCAGTTTACTAGGCGACGAGCAGTACTTC
- | - | TRBJ1-1 | TRBV4-3 | CASSQDLGGPEAFF | TGCGCCAGCAGCCAAGATCTCGGCGGTCCTGAAGCTTTCTTT
once | - | TRBJ2-7 | TRBV28 | CASSHGYNRYEQYF | TGTGCCAGCAGTCACGGGTATAACCGCTACGAGCAGTACTTC
- | - | TRBJ1-3 | TRBV30 | CAWSLFGNTIYF | TGTGCCTGGAGTCTATTTGGAAACACCATATATTTT
- | TRBD1 | TRBJ2-3 | TRBV24-1 | CATRQPGQGTDTQYF | TGTGCCACCAGACAGCCGGGACAGGGGACAGATACGCAGTATTTT
- | - | TRBJ1-1 | TRBV19 | CASSMGRRMNTEAFF | TGTGCCAGTAGTATGGGCAGGCGCATGAACACTGAAGCTTTCTTT
- | - | TRBJ1-2 | TRBV29-1 | CSVSTGANYGYTF | TGCAGCGTCTCAACAGGTGCTAACTATGGCTACACCTTC
- | - | TRBJ1-1 | TRBV7-9 | CASSEQGFTEAFF | TGTGCCAGCAGCGAACAGGGTTTCACTGAAGCTTTCTTT
- | - | TRBJ1-1 | TRBV30 | CAWSASRASEAFF | TGTGCCTGGAGTGCCTCCAGGGCCTCTGAAGCTTTCTTT
once | TRBD1 | TRBJ2-7 | TRBV7-9 | CASSLGTGTYEQYF | TGTGCCAGCAGCTTAGGGACAGGGACCTACGAGCAGTACTTC
few | TRBD1 | TRBJ2-3 | TRBV4-2 | CASSQDSEEQGVRDTQYF | TGTGCCAGCAGCCAAGATAGCGAGGAGCAGGGGGTGCGAGATACGCAGTATTTT
many | TRBD1 | TRBJ1-1 | TRBV5-1 | CASSLRGQGGTEAFF | TGCGCCAGCAGCTTGAGGGGACAGGGCGGCACTGAAGCTTTCTTT
few | TRBD2 | TRBJ2-3 | TRBV7-9 | CASSRSGSRATDTQYF | TGTGCCAGCAGCCGTAGCGGGAGTAGGGCCACAGATACGCAGTATTTT
few | TRBD1 | TRBJ1-2 | TRBV4-3 | CASSQEGTGGIYGYTF | TGCGCCAGCAGCCAAGAGGGGACAGGGGGGATCTATGGCTACACCTTC
- | TRBD2 | TRBJ2-3 | TRBV9 | CASSTLKRDPRTDTQYF | TGTGCCAGCAGCACCCTCAAGCGGGACCCACGCACAGATACGCAGTATTTT
- | TRBD1 | TRBJ1-4 | TRBV10-3 | CAISEGQGNEKLFF | TGTGCCATCAGTGAAGGACAGGGGAATGAAAAACTGTTTTTT
- | - | TRBJ2-3 | TRBV7-3 | CASSLPGQLSQYF | TGTGCCAGCAGCTTACCCGGACAGCTATCGCAGTATTTT
- | TRBD1 | TRBJ1-2 | TRBV6-5 | CASSYSRQGHGYTF | TGTGCCAGCAGTTACTCCCGACAGGGACATGGCTACACCTTC
- | - | TRBJ1-1 | TRBV6-5 | CASSYPGGNTEAFF | TGTGCCAGCAGTTACCCGGGGGGGAACACTGAAGCTTTCTTT
many | TRBD1 | TRBJ2-2 | TRBV27 | CASSRQGSIGELFF | TGTGCCAGCAGTCGACAGGGATCCATTGGGGAGCTGTTTTTT
many | TRBD2 | TRBJ2-3 | TRBV6-4 | CASSDSSGGTDTQYF | TGTGCCAGCAGTGACTCTAGCGGGGGCACAGATACGCAGTATTTT
- | - | TRBJ2-1 | TRBV4-2 | CASSQVEDEQFF | TGTGCCAGCAGCCAAGTCGAGGATGAGCAGTTCTTC
- | - | TRBJ2-7 | TRBV4-1 | CASSPIYGGSSYEQYF | TGCGCCAGCAGCCCCATTTATGGGGGGAGCTCCTACGAGCAGTACTTC
once | - | TRBJ1-2 | TRBV7-2 | CASSLQDLPGYGYTF | TGTGCCAGCAGCTTACAAGACCTCCCGGGCTATGGCTACACCTTC
- | - | TRBJ2-1 | TRBV6-5 | CASSPGLYNEQFF | TGTGCCAGCAGCCCCGGACTATACAATGAGCAGTTCTTC
- | - | TRBJ1-1 | TRBV5-4 | CASSDRLTNTEAFF | TGTGCCAGCAGCGATAGACTGACGAACACTGAAGCTTTCTTT
- | - | TRBJ2-7 | TRBV5-6 | CASSFQVPHEQYF | TGTGCCAGCAGCTTCCAGGTCCCCCACGAGCAGTACTTC
- | TRBD1 | TRBJ2-5 | TRBV18 | CASSPGTVLYQETQYF | TGTGCCAGCTCACCCGGGACAGTCCTATACCAAGAGACCCAGTACTTC
- | TRBD1 | TRBJ2-1 | TRBV24-1 | CATSDPGTGGNEQFF | TGTGCCACCAGTGACCCCGGGACAGGGGGTAATGAGCAGTTCTTC
- | TRBD2 | TRBJ2-3 | TRBV10-3 | CAISGREVRTDTQYF | TGTGCCATCAGTGGGCGGGAGGTTCGTACAGATACGCAGTATTTT
- | - | TRBJ2-1 | TRBV21-1 | CASSARLCLREGLLYNEQFF | TGTGCCAGCAGCGCCCGTCTTTGTTTGCGGGAAGGGCTGCTGTACAATGAGCAGTTCTTC
- | - | TRBJ2-5 | TRBV11-3 | CASSLVDNQETQYF | TGTGCCAGCAGCTTAGTTGACAACCAAGAGACCCAGTACTTC
- | TRBD1 | TRBJ2-3 | TRBV5-8 | CASSLAVQGATDTQYF | TGTGCCAGCAGCTTGGCCGTGCAGGGGGCTACAGATACGCAGTATTTT
- | TRBD1 | TRBJ1-3 | TRBV10-3 | CATGTGVSGNTIYF | TGTGCCACCGGGACAGGGGTCTCTGGAAACACCATATATTTT
- | - | TRBJ2-7 | TRBV27 | CASKGDGDYEQYF | TGTGCCAGCAAGGGGGACGGAGACTACGAGCAGTACTTC
- | - | TRBJ2-7 | TRBV6-5 | CASFNSYEQYF | TGTGCCAGCTTCAACTCCTACGAGCAGTACTTC
- | - | TRBJ1-2 | TRBV9 | CASSVWDIPKGGYTF | TGTGCCAGCAGCGTATGGGACATTCCAAAAGGGGGCTACACCTTC
- | TRBD2 | TRBJ2-7 | TRBV4-1 | CASSQFPQAGGYEQYF | TGCGCCAGCAGCCAGTTTCCCCAAGCGGGAGGCTACGAGCAGTACTTC
- | TRBD1 | TRBJ2-7 | TRBV7-9 | CASSSTDRGDYEQYF | TGTGCCAGCAGCTCAACCGACAGGGGGGATTACGAGCAGTACTTC
once | - | TRBJ2-1 | TRBV6-1 | CASSEASRVNEQFF | TGTGCCAGCAGTGAAGCCTCCAGGGTGAATGAGCAGTTCTTC
- | - | TRBJ1-1 | TRBV3-1/TRBV3-2 | CASSLRHHTEAFF | TGTGCCAGCAGCCTAAGACACCACACTGAAGCTTTCTTT
- | - | TRBJ1-1 | TRBV10-2 | CASSSHPNTEAFF | TGCGCCAGCAGCTCACACCCGAACACTGAAGCTTTCTTT
- | - | TRBJ2-4 | TRBV7-2 | CASSLNGVRVNIQYF | TGTGCCAGCAGCTTAAATGGGGTGCGGGTAAACATTCAGTACTTC
- | - | TRBJ1-1 | TRBV27 | CASSFSVAAEAFF | TGTGCCAGCAGTTTTTCCGTGGCGGCTGAAGCTTTCTTT
- | - | TRBJ2-5 | TRBV5-1 | CASRPGPGETQYF | TGCGCCAGCAGACCCGGGCCGGGGGAGACCCAGTACTTC
- | - | TRBJ2-2 | TRBV6-4 | CASARTANTGELFF | TGTGCCAGCGCCCGGACAGCGAACACCGGGGAGCTGTTTTTT